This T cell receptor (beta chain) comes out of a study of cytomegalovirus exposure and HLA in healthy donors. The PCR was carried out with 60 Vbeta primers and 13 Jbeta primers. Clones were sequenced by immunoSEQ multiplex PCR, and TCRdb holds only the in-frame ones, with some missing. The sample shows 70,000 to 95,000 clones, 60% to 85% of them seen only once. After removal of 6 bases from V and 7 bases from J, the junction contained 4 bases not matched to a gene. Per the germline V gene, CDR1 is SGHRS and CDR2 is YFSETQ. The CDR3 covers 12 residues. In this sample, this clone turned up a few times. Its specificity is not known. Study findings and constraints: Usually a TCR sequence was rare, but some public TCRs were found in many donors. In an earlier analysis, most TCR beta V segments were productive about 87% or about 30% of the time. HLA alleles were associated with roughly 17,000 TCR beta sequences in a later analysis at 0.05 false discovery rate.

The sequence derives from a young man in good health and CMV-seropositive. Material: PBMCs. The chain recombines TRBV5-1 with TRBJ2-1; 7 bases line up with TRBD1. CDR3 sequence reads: CASNDRANEQFF. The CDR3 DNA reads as TGCGCCAGCAACGACAGGGCGAATGAGCAGTTCTTC.